This entry describes one T cell receptor beta chain. The CDR3 loop spans 18 amino acids. V was clipped by 1 base and J by 2 bases; unmatched bases: 11. The germline V gene encodes CDR1 SNHLY and CDR2 FYNNEI. The source of the sample is a study of blood T cell repertoires in COVID-19. Sequencing used immunoSEQ multiplex PCR; TCRdb keeps in-frame clones, though not all of them. The data contain about 89,000 clones, approximately 86% of them singletons. The sample comprised peripheral blood. The receptor's source is an older man with active or convalescent COVID-19. The genes are TRBV2 and TRBJ2-1; 7 nucleotides align to TRBD2. The CDR3 region is CASSEGLAVELTYNEQFF. The CDR3, as DNA: TGTGCCAGCAGTGAAGGGCTAGCGGTAGAACTCACCTACAATGAGCAGTTCTTC.